One sample yielded the 31 T cell receptor beta chains listed below, sequenced in a study of blood T cell repertoires in COVID-19. Profiling relied on immunoSEQ multiplex PCR, and the TCRdb table lists in-frame clones only, not all of them. The sample holds tens of thousands of clones; about 83% are singletons and the top ten take less than 8%. Material: peripheral blood. These receptors were taken from a man aged 30 to 39 with COVID-19, enrolled during active disease.

The genes are TRBV5-6 and TRBJ1-6; D call uncertain. The CDR3 sequence is 14 residues long. The germline gives CDR1 SGHDT, CDR2 YYEEEE. Trimming cost V 2 bases and J 7 bases, with 10 bases left between them. The CDR3 bases are TGTGCCAGCAGCTTCATGACGGGAAATTCACCCCTCCACTTT. Encoded protein: CASSFMTGNSPLHF.

The rearrangement joins TRBV4-1 to TRBJ2-1, with 7 bases matching TRBD2. This CDR3 spans 15 amino acids. The V gene's germline CDR1 is MGHRA and CDR2 YSYEKL. The J segment lost 8 bases and the V segment lost 1 base, leaving 8 bases of the junction unmatched. Here the CDR3 reads CASSQAVTSNDEQFF. DNA for the CDR3: TGCGCCAGCAGCCAAGCGGTGACTAGCAACGATGAGCAGTTCTTC.

This chain uses TRBV7-9 with TRBJ1-3; D gene unclear. The germline gives CDR1 SEHNR, CDR2 FQNEAQ (reference sequence). The CDR3 spans 16 residues. Trimming left V 4 bases short and J 0 bases short, with 13 bases between. The CDR3: CASSSPGITSGNTIYF. For the CDR3, the DNA is TGTGCCAGCAGCTCGCCCGGGATTACCTCTGGAAACACCATATATTTT.

The CDR3 spells CASSPHSGSPVAEAFF. CDR3 DNA sequence: TGTGCCAGCAGCCCGCATTCGGGTTCTCCCGTAGCTGAAGCTTTCTTT. The chain combines TRBV14 with TRBJ1-1; D is uncertain. Germline CDR1 SGHDN, CDR2 FVKESK. This CDR3 is 16 amino acids long. V lost 4 bases and J 6 bases, leaving 21 bases between the germline ends. The full variable domain, with the rest looked up from reference TRBV14 and TRBJ1-1, is EAGVTQFPSHSVIEKGQTVTLRCDPISGHDNLYWYRRVMGKEIKFLLHFVKESKQDESGMPNNRFLAERTGGTYSTLKVQPAELEDSGVYFCASSPHSGSPVAEAFFGQGTRLTVV.

The chain combines TRBV7-2 with TRBJ1-6, with D maybe TRBD1 (5 bases). V gave up 2 bases and J gave up 8 bases, with 16 bases separating them. The germline gives CDR1 SGHTA, CDR2 FQGNSA. CDR3 size: 16 residues. The CDR3 spells CASSLILRGLDSPLHF. CDR3 coding DNA: TGTGCCAGCAGCTTAATTTTGAGGGGACTCGATTCACCCCTCCACTTT.

The V call is TRBV30, the J call TRBJ1-1, with a tentative D call TRBD1 (5 bases). In germline, CDR1 is GTSNPN, CDR2 SVGIG (reference sequence). The CDR3 spans 12 residues. Trimming stripped 8 bases from V and 1 base from J, with 11 bases between. Here the CDR3 DNA reads TGTGCCGGGGGACGGAGGAACACTGAAGCTTTCTTT. Encoded protein: CAGGRRNTEAFF.

The chain joins TRBV7-3 to TRBJ1-6; D ambiguous. The CDR3 runs to 15 residues. V was clipped by 5 bases and J by 2 bases, with 10 bases between them. Per germline, CDR1 SGHTA and CDR2 FQGTGA. The CDR3 bases are TGTGCCAGCAGCCCGAAAACTGCCTATAATTCACCCCTCCACTTT. Translation gives CASSPKTAYNSPLHF.

The chain carries TRBV4-2 and TRBJ2-5; 8 bases are a match to TRBD1. The J segment lost 1 base and the V segment lost 1 base, leaving 2 bases of the junction unmatched. The CDR3 spans 15 residues. Germline-derived CDR1 and CDR2 are LGHNA and YNFKEQ. Here the CDR3 reads CASSQAGTGQETQYF. The DNA of the CDR3 is TGTGCCAGCAGCCAAGCTGGGACAGGCCAAGAGACCCAGTACTTC.

The chain employs TRBV29-1 and TRBJ2-3; 8 bases line up with TRBD2. The V segment lost 6 bases and the J segment 3 bases; nucleotides outside the gene matches: 11. The germline V gene has CDR1 SQVTM and CDR2 ANQGSEA. There are 15 residues in the CDR3. The CDR3 loop reads CSVTKSGSKTDTQYF. The CDR3 DNA sequence: TGCAGCGTAACCAAAAGCGGGAGTAAAACAGATACGCAGTATTTT.

This clone was seen a few times. This rearrangement joins TRBV5-4 to TRBJ1-1; 7 bases map to TRBD1. CDR1 SGHNT and CDR2 YYREEE come from the germline V gene (reference sequence). The V segment lost 0 bases and the J segment 7 bases; nucleotides outside the gene matches: 3. The CDR3 has 13 residues. CDR3 in amino acids: CASSLGGTVEAFF. The CDR3 nucleotides read TGTGCCAGCAGCTTGGGGGGGACAGTTGAAGCTTTCTTT.

This rearrangement joins TRBV2 to TRBJ1-1, with D unresolved. Germline V lookup: CDR1 SNHLY, CDR2 FYNNEI. The CDR3 contains 11 residues. V lost 7 bases to trimming and J lost 1 base, with 4 bases between them. This CDR3 reads CASTQNTEAFF. The CDR3 DNA reads TGTGCCAGCACCCAGAACACTGAAGCTTTCTTT. Filled out from reference TRBV2 and TRBJ1-1, the complete variable domain reads EPEVTQTPSHQVTQMGQEVILRCVPISNHLYFYWYRQILGQKVEFLVSFYNNEISEKSEIFDDQFSVERPDGSNFTLKIRSTKLEDSAMYFCASTQNTEAFFGQGTRLTVV.

V usage is TRBV10-2 and J usage is TRBJ1-5; D gene unclear. The V gene's germline CDR1 is WSHSY and CDR2 SAAADI. The CDR3 is 13 residues long. Deletions cut 8 bases from V and 9 bases from J, with 17 bases between. The CDR3 DNA reads TGCGCCAGCCTCCCGGGAGCCCTCGGGCCCCAGCATTTT. Its translation is CASLPGALGPQHF.

In this sample, this clone turned up a few times. V usage is TRBV15 and J usage is TRBJ2-7; TRBD1 aligns across 9 bases. Germline trimming cut 7 bases from V and 6 bases from J; bases unmatched to any gene: 10. The CDR3 loop spans 14 amino acids. Germline CDR1 LNHNV, CDR2 YYDKDF (reference sequence). CDR3 region: CATTSTGGSREQYF. The CDR3 DNA sequence: TGTGCCACCACCTCGACAGGGGGTTCCCGCGAGCAGTACTTC.

V and J are TRBV11-2 and TRBJ1-5, with no clear D. The CDR3 contains 15 residues. CDR1 and CDR2 from the germline V gene are SGHAT and FQNNGV. Trimming pared 4 bases from V and 1 base from J, leaving 11 bases between. As DNA, the CDR3 is TGTGCCAGCAGCTCCGGAGGGTTGAGCAATCAGCCCCAGCATTTT. Translating it yields CASSSGGLSNQPQHF.

The chain has TRBV10-3 and TRBJ1-6; 7 bases fit TRBD1. The CDR3 runs 15 residues. Per germline, CDR1 ENHRY and CDR2 SYGVKD. After removal of 6 bases from V and 2 bases from J, the junction contained 4 bases not matched to a gene. For the CDR3, the DNA is TGTGCCATCAGCGTTCAGGGGGCCTATAATTCACCCCTCCACTTT. Translation gives CAISVQGAYNSPLHF.

V and J are TRBV28 and TRBJ2-7, with 7 bases identical to TRBD2. The CDR3 consists of 15 residues. Germline lookup yields CDR1 MDHEN and CDR2 SYDVKM. V was pared by 6 bases and J by 3 bases, with 11 bases of the junction left unmatched. The DNA of the CDR3 is TGTGCCAGCAGCACTCCGGGAGGACATCACTACGAGCAGTACTTC. Translated, it gives CASSTPGGHHYEQYF.

Only a few counts were recorded for this clone. The chain is built from TRBV2 and TRBJ1-2, with TRBD1 matching 7 bases. Looked up from germline, CDR1 is SNHLY and CDR2 is FYNNEI. V was clipped by 6 bases and J by 8 bases; unmatched bases: 15. This CDR3 has 15 amino acids. The CDR3 DNA follows: TGTGCCAGCAGCCCTAAGACAGGGTCATGGTCGGGCTACACCTTC. Translating it yields CASSPKTGSWSGYTF. The full variable domain, rest sourced from reference TRBV2 and TRBJ1-2, is EPEVTQTPSHQVTQMGQEVILRCVPISNHLYFYWYRQILGQKVEFLVSFYNNEISEKSEIFDDQFSVERPDGSNFTLKIRSTKLEDSAMYFCASSPKTGSWSGYTFGSGTRLTVV.

The chain employs TRBV3-1 (or the pseudogene TRBV3-2) and TRBJ1-3; maybe TRBD1 (5 bases). Germline V gene sequence: CDR1 LGHDT, CDR2 YNNKEL (reference sequence). V was pared by 10 bases and J by 8 bases, with 18 bases between. This CDR3 comprises 13 residues. This CDR3 is CATRPRVGDTIYF. For the CDR3, the DNA is TGTGCCACACGTCCCAGGGTCGGAGACACCATATATTTT.

This clone was counted only a few times. The rearrangement uses TRBV4-1 and TRBJ2-7, with a tentative D call TRBD1 (5 bases). V was shortened by 0 bases and J by 12 bases, with 15 bases between the two germline ends. The V gene's germline CDR1 is MGHRA and CDR2 YSYEKL. CDR3 length: 13 amino acids. The CDR3: CASSQDSPRALYF. The CDR3 bases are TGCGCCAGCAGCCAAGATTCCCCCAGGGCGCTGTACTTC.

CDR3 residues: CASTLGGSYEQYF. The DNA of the CDR3 is TGTGCCAGCACCCTCGGGGGGTCCTACGAGCAGTACTTC. J is TRBJ2-7 and V is TRBV3-1 (or the pseudogene TRBV3-2), with 7 bases fitting TRBD2. Trimming at V came to 7 bases and at J to 1 base, leaving 4 bases not matched to a gene. Germline lookup yields CDR1 LGHDT and CDR2 YNNKEL (reference sequence). CDR3 length: 13 amino acids.

The chain combines TRBV19 with TRBJ1-5; TRBD1 might be the D (5 bases). Trimming took 7 bases from V and 3 from J, leaving 10 bases between them. This CDR3 is 13 amino acids long. Germline V gene data show CDR1 as LNHDA and CDR2 as SQIVND (reference sequence). DNA of the CDR3: TGTGCCAGTACCCGACAGTCCAATCAGCCCCAGCATTTT. Amino acids: CASTRQSNQPQHF. Supplemented by reference TRBV19 and TRBJ1-5, the full variable domain reads DGGITQSPKYLFRKEGQNVTLSCEQNLNHDAMYWYRQDPGQGLRLIYYSQIVNDFQKGDIAEGYSVSREKKESFPLTVTSAQKNPTAFYLCASTRQSNQPQHFGDGTRLSIL.

The CDR3 spells CASSQARQGDGAQDTQYF. The CDR3 DNA reads as TGTGCCAGCAGCCAAGCCCGACAGGGGGACGGGGCACAGGATACGCAGTATTTT. V and J are TRBV4-2 and TRBJ2-3; 9 bases match TRBD1. V gave up 1 base and J gave up 6 bases; unmatched junction bases: 14. Germline values: CDR1 LGHNA, CDR2 YNFKEQ. CDR3 length equals 18 residues.

Regarding this clone: Other DNA variants within this sample encode the same CDR3. The chain links TRBV2 to TRBJ1-5; 7 nucleotides line up with TRBD1. The J segment lost 6 bases and the V segment lost 4 bases, leaving 3 bases of the junction unmatched. The CDR3 length is 13 residues. CDR1 is SNHLY and CDR2 is FYNNEI in the germline V gene. The CDR3 nucleotides read TGTGCCAGCAGTGGTACAGGGGTTCAGCCCCAGCATTTT. Encoded protein: CASSGTGVQPQHF.

The chain uses TRBV24-1 and TRBJ2-5, with TRBD1 matching over 9 bases. V lost 3 bases and J lost 4; bases outside the gene matches: 2. In germline, CDR1 is KGHDR, CDR2 SFDVKD. This CDR3 comprises 14 residues. The CDR3 region is CATSDPGQGETQYF. For the CDR3, the DNA is TGTGCCACCAGTGATCCGGGACAGGGAGAGACCCAGTACTTC.

On this clone: Its ends do not fully match the called genes, so a read error is possible. The gene calls are TRBV19 and TRBJ2-2, with D unresolved. There are 14 residues in the CDR3. CDR1 and CDR2 (germline): LNHDA, SQIVND (reference sequence). The DNA of the CDR3 is TGTACCAGTAGTATTGTCAGTTATACCGGGGAGCTGTTTTTT. The encoded protein is CTSSIVSYTGELFF.

This chain joins TRBV5-5 and TRBJ2-7, with TRBD2 identical over 16 bases. The CDR3 sequence is 17 residues long. The germline V gene has CDR1 SGHKS and CDR2 YYEKEE (reference sequence). V dropped 6 bases and J dropped 3; count of bases not matched to a gene: 9. CDR3 DNA sequence: TGTGCCAGCATTCCTCCGGGACTAGCGGGAGGGAGCTACGAGCAGTACTTC. Translation gives CASIPPGLAGGSYEQYF. The entire variable domain, with the rest obtained from reference TRBV5-5 and TRBJ2-7, is as follows: DAGVTQSPTHLIKTRGQQVTLRCSPISGHKSVSWYQQVLGQGPQFIFQYYEKEERGRGNFPDRFSARQFPNYSSELNVNALLLGDSALYLCASIPPGLAGGSYEQYFGPGTRLTVT.

This chain connects TRBV29-1 to TRBJ1-1, with 10 positions matching TRBD1. The CDR3 loop spans 14 amino acids. V lost 0 bases to trimming and J lost 7 bases; unmatched junction nucleotides: 5. From germline, CDR1 is SQVTM and CDR2 ANQGSEA. CDR3 sequence (DNA): TGCAGCGTTGAAGAATCTAGGACAGGGGGTGAAGCTTTCTTT. The encoded protein is CSVEESRTGGEAFF.

The V and J genes are TRBV4-1 and TRBJ2-1; TRBD2 matches 8 bases. The germline V gene has CDR1 MGHRA and CDR2 YSYEKL. There are 16 residues in the CDR3. The V gene end was trimmed by 0 bases and the J gene end by 7 bases; junction bases not matched to a gene: 8. The CDR3: CASSQDASGPRNEQFF. CDR3 sequence (DNA): TGCGCCAGCAGCCAAGATGCTAGCGGGCCGAGAAATGAGCAGTTCTTC.

V usage is TRBV28 and J usage is TRBJ1-2; no clear D. This CDR3 contains 13 residues. Germline CDR1 MDHEN, CDR2 SYDVKM. V was trimmed by 1 base and J by 5 bases, leaving 8 bases between them. The CDR3 DNA sequence: TGTGCCAGCAGTTTATACGAGGAGTATGGCTACACCTTC. Translating it yields CASSLYEEYGYTF.

This clone was counted a few times. The V gene is TRBV29-1, the J gene TRBJ1-1; D uncertain. V was pared by 7 bases and J by 1 base, with 10 bases between. CDR3 length equals 12 residues. Germline CDR1 reads SQVTM; CDR2 reads ANQGSEA. The CDR3 nucleotides read TGCAGCGAAATTAGACAGAACACTGAAGCTTTCTTT. Translated: CSEIRQNTEAFF.

This chain connects TRBV28 to TRBJ1-2; D is perhaps TRBD1 (6 bases). The germline gives CDR1 MDHEN, CDR2 SYDVKM. The germline V and J ends were trimmed by 2 bases and 8 bases, with 9 bases remaining between them. The CDR3 has 12 residues. Written as DNA, the CDR3 is TGTGCCAGCAGTTTAACAGGGTGGGGCTACACCTTC. Translation: CASSLTGWGYTF.